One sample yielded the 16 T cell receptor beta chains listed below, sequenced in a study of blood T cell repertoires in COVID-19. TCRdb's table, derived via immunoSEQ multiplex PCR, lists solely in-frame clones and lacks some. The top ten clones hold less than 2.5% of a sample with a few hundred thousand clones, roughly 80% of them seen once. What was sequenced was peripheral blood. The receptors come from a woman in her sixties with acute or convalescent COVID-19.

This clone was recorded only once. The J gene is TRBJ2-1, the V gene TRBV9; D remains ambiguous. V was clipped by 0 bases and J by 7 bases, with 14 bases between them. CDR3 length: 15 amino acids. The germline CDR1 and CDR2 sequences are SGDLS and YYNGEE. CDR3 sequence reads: CASSVASGIRNEQFF. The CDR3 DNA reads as TGTGCCAGCAGCGTAGCGTCGGGTATCCGAAATGAGCAGTTCTTC.

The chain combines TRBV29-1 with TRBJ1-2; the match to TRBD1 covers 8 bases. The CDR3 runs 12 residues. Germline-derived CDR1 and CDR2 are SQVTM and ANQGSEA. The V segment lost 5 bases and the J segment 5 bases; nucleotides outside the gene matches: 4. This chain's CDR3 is CSVRTGSYGYTF. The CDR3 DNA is TGCAGCGTTCGGACAGGGTCGTATGGCTACACCTTC.

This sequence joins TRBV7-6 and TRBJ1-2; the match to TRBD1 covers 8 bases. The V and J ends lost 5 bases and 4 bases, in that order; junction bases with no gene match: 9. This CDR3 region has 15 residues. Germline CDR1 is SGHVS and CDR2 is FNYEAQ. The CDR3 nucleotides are TGTGCCAGCAGCCCTGGGACAGGTTGGGGCTATGGCTACACCTTC. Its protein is CASSPGTGWGYGYTF.

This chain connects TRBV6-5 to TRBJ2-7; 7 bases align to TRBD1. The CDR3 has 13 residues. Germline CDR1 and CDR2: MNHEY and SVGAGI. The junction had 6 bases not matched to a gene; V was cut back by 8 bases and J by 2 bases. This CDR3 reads CASDDRAPYEQYF. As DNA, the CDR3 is TGTGCCAGCGATGACAGGGCCCCCTACGAGCAGTACTTC.

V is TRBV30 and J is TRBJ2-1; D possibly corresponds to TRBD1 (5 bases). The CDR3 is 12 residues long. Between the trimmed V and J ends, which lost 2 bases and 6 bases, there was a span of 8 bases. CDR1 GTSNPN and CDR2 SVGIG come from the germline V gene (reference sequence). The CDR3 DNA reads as TGTGCCTGGAGTATTCAGGGCAATGAGCAGTTCTTC. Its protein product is CAWSIQGNEQFF. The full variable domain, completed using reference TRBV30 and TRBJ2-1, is SQTIHQWPATLVQPVGSPLSLECTVEGTSNPNLYWYRQAAGRGLQLLFYSVGIGQISSEVPQNLSASRPQDRQFILSSKKLLLSDSGFYLCAWSIQGNEQFFGPGTRLTVL.

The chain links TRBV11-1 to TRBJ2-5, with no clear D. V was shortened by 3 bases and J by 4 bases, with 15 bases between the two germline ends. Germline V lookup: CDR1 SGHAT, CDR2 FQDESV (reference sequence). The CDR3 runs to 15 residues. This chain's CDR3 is CASSLVQAYGETQYF. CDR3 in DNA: TGTGCCAGCAGCTTGGTTCAGGCCTATGGAGAGACCCAGTACTTC.

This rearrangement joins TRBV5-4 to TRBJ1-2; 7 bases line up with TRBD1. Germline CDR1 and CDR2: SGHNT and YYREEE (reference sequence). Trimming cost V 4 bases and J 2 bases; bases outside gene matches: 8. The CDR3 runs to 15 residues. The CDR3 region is CASSQESTGNYGYTF. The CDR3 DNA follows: TGTGCCAGCAGCCAAGAATCGACAGGGAACTATGGCTACACCTTC.

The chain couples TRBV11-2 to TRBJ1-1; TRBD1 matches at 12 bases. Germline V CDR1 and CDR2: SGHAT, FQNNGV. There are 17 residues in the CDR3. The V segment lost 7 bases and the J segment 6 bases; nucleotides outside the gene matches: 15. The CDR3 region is CASNPRDRGRIGAEAFF. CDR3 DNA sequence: TGTGCCAGCAACCCCCGGGACAGGGGGCGCATTGGGGCTGAAGCTTTCTTT.

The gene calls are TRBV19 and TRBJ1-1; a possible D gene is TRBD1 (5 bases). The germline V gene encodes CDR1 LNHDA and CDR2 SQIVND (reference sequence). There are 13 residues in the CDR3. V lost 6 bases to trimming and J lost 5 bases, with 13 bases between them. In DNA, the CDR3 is TGTGCCAGTAGAGGAGTGGGGGGAACTGAAGCTTTCTTT. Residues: CASRGVGGTEAFF.

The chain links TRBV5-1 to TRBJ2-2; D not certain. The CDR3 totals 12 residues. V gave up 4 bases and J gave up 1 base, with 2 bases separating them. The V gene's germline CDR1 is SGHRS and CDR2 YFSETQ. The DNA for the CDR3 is TGCGCCAGCAGCCAGAACACCGGGGAGCTGTTTTTT. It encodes CASSQNTGELFF.

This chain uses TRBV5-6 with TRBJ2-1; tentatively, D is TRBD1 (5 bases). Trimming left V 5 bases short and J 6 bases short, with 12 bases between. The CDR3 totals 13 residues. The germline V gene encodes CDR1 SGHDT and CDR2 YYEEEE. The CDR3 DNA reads TGTGCCAGCAGAAGGGGCCAGGGCAATGAGCAGTTCTTC. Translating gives CASRRGQGNEQFF. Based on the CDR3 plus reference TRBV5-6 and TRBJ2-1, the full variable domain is DAGVTQSPTHLIKTRGQQVTLRCSPKSGHDTVSWYQQALGQGPQFIFQYYEEEERQRGNFPDRFSGHQFPNYSSELNVNALLLGDSALYLCASRRGQGNEQFFGPGTRLTVL.

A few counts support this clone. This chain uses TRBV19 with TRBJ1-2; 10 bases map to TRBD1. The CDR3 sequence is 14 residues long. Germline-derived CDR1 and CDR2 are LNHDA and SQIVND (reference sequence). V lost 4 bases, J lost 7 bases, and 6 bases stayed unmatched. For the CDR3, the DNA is TGTGCCAGTAGTACGAGGGGACAGGGGAGTGGCTACACCTTC. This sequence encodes CASSTRGQGSGYTF.

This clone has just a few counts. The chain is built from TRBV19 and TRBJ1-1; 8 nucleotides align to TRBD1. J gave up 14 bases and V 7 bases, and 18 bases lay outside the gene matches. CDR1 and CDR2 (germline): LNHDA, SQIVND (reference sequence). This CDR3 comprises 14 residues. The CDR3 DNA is TGTGCCAGTATTCCCGTCACAGGGGGGCATGAGAAATTCTTT. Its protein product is CASIPVTGGHEKFF. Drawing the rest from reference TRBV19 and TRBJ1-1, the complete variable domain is DGGITQSPKYLFRKEGQNVTLSCEQNLNHDAMYWYRQDPGQGLRLIYYSQIVNDFQKGDIAEGYSVSREKKESFPLTVTSAQKNPTAFYLCASIPVTGGHEKFFGQGTRLTVV.

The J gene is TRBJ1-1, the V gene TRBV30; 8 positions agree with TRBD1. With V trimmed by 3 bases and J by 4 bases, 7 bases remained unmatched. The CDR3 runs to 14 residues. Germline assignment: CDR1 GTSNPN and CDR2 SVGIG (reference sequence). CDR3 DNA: TGTGCCTGGAGAACCCAGGGGGCCCGCACTGAAGCTTTCTTT. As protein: CAWRTQGARTEAFF.

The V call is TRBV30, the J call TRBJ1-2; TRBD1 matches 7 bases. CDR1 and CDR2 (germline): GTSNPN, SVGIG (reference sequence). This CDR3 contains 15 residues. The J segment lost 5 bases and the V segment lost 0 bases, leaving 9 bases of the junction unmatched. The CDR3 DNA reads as TGTGCCTGGAGTGTACTAGGGGGCGGGTGGTATGGCTACACCTTC. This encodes CAWSVLGGGWYGYTF.

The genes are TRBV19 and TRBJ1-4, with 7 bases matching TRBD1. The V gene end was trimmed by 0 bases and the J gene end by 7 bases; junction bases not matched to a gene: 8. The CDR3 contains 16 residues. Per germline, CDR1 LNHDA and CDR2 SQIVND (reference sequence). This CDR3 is CASSIDLSAGGEKLFF. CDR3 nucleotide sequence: TGTGCCAGTAGTATAGATCTATCGGCAGGGGGTGAAAAACTGTTTTTT.